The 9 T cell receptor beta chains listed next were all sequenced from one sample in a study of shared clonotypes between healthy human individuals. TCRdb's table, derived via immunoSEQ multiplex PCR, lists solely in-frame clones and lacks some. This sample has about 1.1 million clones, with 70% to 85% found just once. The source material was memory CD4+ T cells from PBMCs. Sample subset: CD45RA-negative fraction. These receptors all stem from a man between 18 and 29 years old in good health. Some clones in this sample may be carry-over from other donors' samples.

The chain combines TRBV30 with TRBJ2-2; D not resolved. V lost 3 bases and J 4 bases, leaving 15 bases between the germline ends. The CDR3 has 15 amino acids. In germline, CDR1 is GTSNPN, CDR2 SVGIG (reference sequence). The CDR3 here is CAWRKGWGSTGELFF. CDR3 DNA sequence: TGTGCCTGGAGAAAAGGTTGGGGAAGCACCGGGGAGCTGTTTTTT.

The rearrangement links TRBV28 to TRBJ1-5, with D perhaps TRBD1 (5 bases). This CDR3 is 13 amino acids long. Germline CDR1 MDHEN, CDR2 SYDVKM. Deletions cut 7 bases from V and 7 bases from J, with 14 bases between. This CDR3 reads CASTLRVEQPQHF. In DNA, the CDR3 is TGTGCCAGCACCCTCAGGGTGGAACAGCCCCAGCATTTT.

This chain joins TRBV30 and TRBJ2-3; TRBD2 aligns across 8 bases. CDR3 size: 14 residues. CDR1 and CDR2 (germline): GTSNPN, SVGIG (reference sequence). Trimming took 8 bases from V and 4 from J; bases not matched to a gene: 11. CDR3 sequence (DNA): TGTGCCGGCGGCGGGAGCGGGAGATCAGATACGCAGTATTTT. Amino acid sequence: CAGGGSGRSDTQYF.

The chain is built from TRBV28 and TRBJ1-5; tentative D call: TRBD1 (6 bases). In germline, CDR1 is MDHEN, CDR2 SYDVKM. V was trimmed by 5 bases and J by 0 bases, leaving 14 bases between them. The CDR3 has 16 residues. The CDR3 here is CASSKDSLNSNQPQHF. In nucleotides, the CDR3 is TGTGCCAGCAGTAAGGACAGCCTTAATAGCAATCAGCCCCAGCATTTT.

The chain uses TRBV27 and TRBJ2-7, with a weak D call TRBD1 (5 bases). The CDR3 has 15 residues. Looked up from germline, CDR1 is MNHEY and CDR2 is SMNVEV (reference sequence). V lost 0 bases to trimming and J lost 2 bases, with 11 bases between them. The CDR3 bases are TGTGCCAGCAGTTTATCGGCCACAGGAGCCTACGAGCAGTACTTC. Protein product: CASSLSATGAYEQYF.

The CDR3 DNA follows: TGCGCCAGCAGCACAAGGGGACAGGGGGACGAGCAGTACTTC. As protein: CASSTRGQGDEQYF. The rearrangement links TRBV5-1 to TRBJ2-7; 11 bases agree with TRBD1. Germline-derived CDR1 and CDR2 are SGHRS and YFSETQ. Trimming removed 4 bases from V and 5 bases from J; junction bases left unmatched: 5. The CDR3 length is 14 residues.

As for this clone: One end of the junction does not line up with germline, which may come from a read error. CDR3 sequence (DNA): TGTGCCAGCAGAGAAGTTACAGGGGGCTTACGTTCACCCCTCCACTTT. Protein: CASREVTGGLRSPLHF. The chain couples TRBV2 to TRBJ1-6; 9 bases are a match to TRBD1. There are 16 residues in the CDR3. The germline V gene has CDR1 SNHLY and CDR2 FYNNEI.

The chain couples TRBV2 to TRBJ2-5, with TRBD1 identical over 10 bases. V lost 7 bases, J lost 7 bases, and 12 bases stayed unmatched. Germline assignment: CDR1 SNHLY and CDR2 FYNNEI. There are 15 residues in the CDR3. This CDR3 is CASIKQTGGAGTQYF. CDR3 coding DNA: TGTGCCAGCATTAAGCAGACAGGGGGCGCAGGGACCCAGTACTTC.

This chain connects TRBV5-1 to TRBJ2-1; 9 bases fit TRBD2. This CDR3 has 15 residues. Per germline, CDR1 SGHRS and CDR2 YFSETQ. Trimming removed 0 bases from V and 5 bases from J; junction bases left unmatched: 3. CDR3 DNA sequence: TGCGCCAGCAGCTTGGGCGGCGGGAGGGACAATGAGCAGTTCTTC. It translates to CASSLGGGRDNEQFF.